The 15 T cell receptor beta chains listed next were all sequenced from one sample in a study of blood T cell repertoires in COVID-19. Some clones are missing from TCRdb's copy, which holds only in-frame ones; the method was immunoSEQ multiplex PCR. The data contain 130,000 or so clones, approximately 92% of them singletons. What was sequenced was peripheral blood. These receptors all come from a man aged 65 to 85 with active or convalescent COVID-19.

The J gene is TRBJ2-7, the V gene TRBV5-8; no definite D call. CDR1 SGHTS and CDR2 YDEGEE come from the germline V gene. This CDR3 has 11 residues. Deletions cut 7 bases from V and 6 bases from J, with 11 bases between. DNA of the CDR3: TGTGCCAGCCGGTTCTCCGCCGAGCAGTACTTC. Translated: CASRFSAEQYF.

This clone came up once. The gene calls are TRBV6-1 and TRBJ1-6; tentatively, D is TRBD1 (5 bases). V was cut by 2 bases and J by 5 bases, with 10 bases left in between. This CDR3 region has 15 residues. Germline V gene data show CDR1 as MNHNS and CDR2 as SASEGT. Here the CDR3 reads CASSELGPDNSPLHF. The CDR3 DNA reads as TGTGCCAGCAGTGAACTGGGGCCGGATAATTCACCCCTCCACTTT.

V and J are TRBV10-1 and TRBJ1-1; 9 bases line up with TRBD1. Germline CDR1 and CDR2: WNHNN and SYGVQD (reference sequence). Germline trimming cut 8 bases from V and 0 bases from J; bases unmatched to any gene: 1. This CDR3 has 13 residues. The CDR3 region is CASGTGMNTEAFF. CDR3 in DNA: TGCGCCAGCGGGACAGGGATGAACACTGAAGCTTTCTTT.

The V and J genes are TRBV21-1 and TRBJ2-7; the D call of TRBD2 is as the table states it, not checked on the DNA. TRBV21-1 is classified as a pseudogene. The CDR3 has 16 residues. The CDR3 DNA sequence: TGTGCCAGCAGCAAAGGCCTCCGGGACTGGGATAACGAGCAGTACTTC. Encoded protein: CASSKGLRDWDNEQYF.

CDR3 nucleotides: TGTGCCAGCAGCGTAGATTGGCTAGCCCTGAACACCGGGGAGCTGTTTTTT. Protein: CASSVDWLALNTGELFF. The chain couples TRBV9 to TRBJ2-2; tentatively, D is TRBD2 (5 bases). Germline loops: CDR1 SGDLS, CDR2 YYNGEE. This CDR3 is 17 amino acids long. Trimming took 0 bases from V and 1 from J, leaving 13 bases between them.

The gene calls are TRBV6-5 and TRBJ1-1; D is undetermined. Germline lookup yields CDR1 MNHEY and CDR2 SVGAGI. V was cut by 0 bases and J by 3 bases, with 5 bases left in between. The CDR3 loop spans 13 amino acids. In DNA form, the CDR3 reads TGTGCCAGCAGTTACTCATATTACACTGAAGCTTTCTTT. It yields the protein CASSYSYYTEAFF.

The chain joins TRBV28 to TRBJ2-1; D perhaps matches TRBD2 (7 bases). From germline, CDR1 is MDHEN and CDR2 SYDVKM. CDR3 size: 15 residues. V was pared by 6 bases and J by 6 bases, with 18 bases between. Here the CDR3 reads CASRPTGGGGNEQFF. CDR3 in DNA: TGTGCCAGCAGACCAACGGGGGGCGGAGGCAATGAGCAGTTCTTC.

This clone was seen a single time. The chain links TRBV28 to TRBJ2-1; D remains unclear. The germline V gene encodes CDR1 MDHEN and CDR2 SYDVKM. The CDR3 length is 12 residues. Trimming took off 2 bases at V and 6 bases at J, with 5 bases between the two ends. Here the CDR3 DNA reads TGTGCCAGCAGTTTACTAGGCAATGAGCAGTTCTTC. Its translation: CASSLLGNEQFF.

The genes are TRBV28 and TRBJ2-2; D remains ambiguous. Germline-derived CDR1 and CDR2 are MDHEN and SYDVKM. With 7 bases removed from V and 2 bases from J, the gap between germline ends came to 17 bases. The CDR3 extends over 16 amino acids. The CDR3 loop is CASTTTHASNTGELFF. CDR3 bases: TGTGCCAGCACCACTACACATGCCAGTAACACCGGGGAGCTGTTTTTT.

The V and J genes are TRBV7-9 and TRBJ1-4; the match to TRBD1 covers 8 bases. J lost 4 bases, V lost 5 bases, and 6 bases had no gene match. The length of the CDR3 is 15 residues. In germline, CDR1 is SEHNR, CDR2 FQNEAQ (reference sequence). CDR3 sequence (DNA): TGTGCCAGCAGCGCGGGACAGGCGAGTAATGAAAAACTGTTTTTT. Its protein is CASSAGQASNEKLFF.

This chain connects TRBV7-4 to TRBJ2-7, with D perhaps matching TRBD2 (6 bases). This CDR3 is 15 amino acids long. Trimming removed 5 bases from V and 3 bases from J, with 17 bases in between. The germline CDR1 and CDR2 sequences are SGHVT and SQSDAQ. DNA for the CDR3: TGTGCCAGCAGCCTTCAGCGGGTGGCAGACTACGAGCAGTACTTC. Encoded protein: CASSLQRVADYEQYF. The variable domain in full, with the rest retrieved from reference TRBV7-4 and TRBJ2-7, is GAGVSQSPRYKVAKRGRDVALRCDSISGHVTLYWYRQTLGQGSEVLTYSQSDAQRDKSGRPSGRFSAERPERSVSTLKIQRTEQGDSAVYLCASSLQRVADYEQYFGPGTRLTVT.

The V call is TRBV19, the J call TRBJ1-5; unclear D gene. Per germline, CDR1 LNHDA and CDR2 SQIVND (reference sequence). With 3 bases removed from V and 3 bases from J, the gap between germline ends came to 12 bases. The CDR3 loop spans 15 amino acids. As DNA, the CDR3 is TGTGCCAGTAGTATCCGCGGTACCCACAATCAGCCCCAGCATTTT. Residues: CASSIRGTHNQPQHF. The variable domain in full, with the rest retrieved from reference TRBV19 and TRBJ1-5, is DGGITQSPKYLFRKEGQNVTLSCEQNLNHDAMYWYRQDPGQGLRLIYYSQIVNDFQKGDIAEGYSVSREKKESFPLTVTSAQKNPTAFYLCASSIRGTHNQPQHFGDGTRLSIL.

V gene TRBV14 combines with J gene TRBJ2-1; 7 nucleotides agree with TRBD2. J gave up 0 bases and V 3 bases, and 11 bases lay outside the gene matches. CDR1 and CDR2 from the germline V gene are SGHDN and FVKESK. This CDR3 has 18 amino acids. The CDR3 DNA reads as TGTGCCAGCAGCCATTCTCGGGGGACTACCATCTCCTACAATGAGCAGTTCTTC. It encodes CASSHSRGTTISYNEQFF.

By proportion, this clone is hyperexpanded. Other DNA sequences in this specimen translate into the identical CDR3. This chain links TRBV5-6 with TRBJ1-5, with D uncertain. Trimming shortened V by 0 bases and J by 0 bases, and 16 bases separated the two germline ends. Germline lookup yields CDR1 SGHDT and CDR2 YYEEEE. This CDR3 has 18 residues. CDR3 in DNA: TGTGCCAGCAGCTTGGGAGGAGTAGGATTTAATAGCAATCAGCCCCAGCATTTT. It yields the protein CASSLGGVGFNSNQPQHF.

The chain couples TRBV6-5 to TRBJ2-5, with D perhaps matching TRBD2 (6 bases). There are 13 residues in the CDR3. Germline CDR1 is MNHEY and CDR2 is SVGAGI. The germline V and J ends were trimmed by 6 bases and 0 bases, with 8 bases remaining between them. The CDR3 loop is CASRGDYQETQYF. CDR3 DNA sequence: TGTGCCAGCAGAGGGGACTACCAAGAGACCCAGTACTTC.